The subject of this entry is one T cell receptor (beta chain). Its specificity is unknown. Blood samples, whole and unsorted for T cells, yielded the isolated total RNA. These data are taken from a study of monozygotic twins with inflammatory bowel disease. Overall study findings and caveats: Differing T cell subtypes remained indistinguishable. Among IBD patients, fewer clonotypes were shared with others than among healthy twins, especially with disease activity.

Nested PCRs (approximately 16 and 10 cycles, two total) were applied to TCRalpha and TCRbeta cDNA. TCRdb reanalyzed the 5' RACE reads, giving one entry per CDR3 protein sequence and no DNA. Its table lists some 210,000 distinct CDR3 sequences. The CDR3 has 17 residues. Germline CDR1 SGHNT, CDR2 YYREEE (reference sequence). Sequenced: blood. The gene calls are TRBV5-4 and TRBJ2-2; TCRdb calls TRBD2, which cannot be checked without DNA. The sequence came from a human donor with ulcerative colitis or Crohn's disease, or a healthy co-twin of an affected twin (not recorded which). The CDR3 spells CASTQGLAGVLSGELFF.